This T cell receptor beta chain was profiled in a study of shared clonotypes between healthy human individuals. With regard to this clone: Its target is not known.

Profiled with immunoSEQ multiplex PCR; TCRdb holds only in-frame clones, not every one. The top ten clones hold less than 1.5% of a sample with some 2 million clones, around 96% of them seen once. Whole-study results and caveats: The diversity represented, both genetic and in exposure history, was limited by few donors.

This CDR3 has 14 residues. Deletions cut 3 bases from V and 2 bases from J, with 11 bases between. Germline lookup yields CDR1 ENHRY and CDR2 SYGVKD. As defined, naive CD8 cells were CD45RO-negative and positively selected for CCR7, with terminally differentiated effector memory CD45RA+ cells excluded. This sequence originates from a man aged 18 to 30 in good health. This sequence joins TRBV10-3 and TRBJ2-7; D might be TRBD2 (5 bases). Input material: naive CD8+ T cells sorted from blood. CDR3 sequence reads: CAISDPGIPYEQYF. The CDR3 coding sequence is TGTGCCATCAGTGACCCGGGGATCCCCTACGAGCAGTACTTC.